This T cell receptor beta chain was sequenced during a study of T-cell reconstitution after alpha-beta-depleted transplantation in children. In germline, CDR1 is SGHDN, CDR2 FVKESK. The CDR3 has 17 residues. V lost 0 bases to trimming and J lost 4 bases; unmatched junction nucleotides: 11. This clonotype has a handful of counts. Unique molecular identifiers were built into the TCRbeta library. TCRdb analysed the PCR reads with MiXCR anew, one entry per CDR3 protein. This table has 300,000 to 400,000 distinct CDR3 sequences, around 15% appearing once. The receptor was derived from a male patient between 2 and 9 years old who had a stem cell transplant for acute lymphoblastic leukemia, so the T cells may come from the graft donor. V is TRBV14 and J is TRBJ2-7; 8 nucleotides align to TRBD2. Source: PBMCs, mostly from graft donor cells, taken 360 days after TCRalphabeta/CD19-depleted stem cell transplant. CDR3: CASSQDGGTGGRYEQYF. Written as DNA, the CDR3 is TGTGCCAGCAGCCAAGATGGGGGGACTGGCGGGAGGTACGAGCAGTACTTC.